Listed below are T cell receptor beta chains from one sample, sequenced in a study of blood T cell repertoires in COVID-19. Produced via immunoSEQ multiplex PCR; TCRdb's table is partial and in-frame only. The repertoire includes approximately 70,000 clones, about 90% of them detected once, and under 6% sits in the top ten. Sequencing input: peripheral blood. The receptors derive from a human donor in a cohort sampled during active COVID-19. Both conserved end residues are part of each CDR3. The D gene is left open where the match is weak. Size is stated for part of the rows, as once, few or many counts, or as a class when the clone is expanded.

size: .; V: TRBV25-1; J: TRBJ2-5; D: TRBD2; DNA: TGTGCCAGCAGTGCTCCCCGGACTAGTCAAGAGACCCAGTACTTC; CDR3: CASSAPRTSQETQYF
size: .; V: TRBV5-1; J: TRBJ2-1; D: TRBD2; DNA: TGCGCCAGCACAGCTAGCGGAAACAATGAGCAGTTCTTC; CDR3: CASTASGNNEQFF
size: .; V: TRBV6-2/TRBV6-3; J: TRBJ2-2; D: TRBD1; DNA: TGTGCCAGCAGCCCATCACCGGACAGGGTCAAGACCGGGGAGCTGTTTTTT; CDR3: CASSPSPDRVKTGELFF
size: .; V: TRBV5-1; J: TRBJ1-2; D: TRBD1; DNA: TGCGCCAGCAGCCCGGACAGGGTAGAGGGCTACACCTTC; CDR3: CASSPDRVEGYTF
size: once; V: TRBV6-5; J: TRBJ1-4; D: .; DNA: TGTGCCAGCAGTTACTCCCCCGGGTCTAATGAAAAACTGTTTTTT; CDR3: CASSYSPGSNEKLFF
size: .; V: TRBV10-3; J: TRBJ1-3; D: .; DNA: TGTGCCATCAGTGAATCGTCCGTCTCTGGAAACACCATATATTTT; CDR3: CAISESSVSGNTIYF
size: once; V: TRBV7-9; J: TRBJ1-1; D: .; DNA: TGTGCCAGCAGCTCCCAGACTAGGAACCGTGAAGCTTTCTTT; CDR3: CASSSQTRNREAFF
size: .; V: TRBV7-9; J: TRBJ2-5; D: .; DNA: TGTGCCAGCAGCTTCTCGGGGCAAGAGACCCAGTACTTC; CDR3: CASSFSGQETQYF
size: .; V: TRBV4-1; J: TRBJ2-7; D: .; DNA: TGCGCCAGCAGCCAAGTTGGCGGGATCGGCTACGAGCAGTACTTC; CDR3: CASSQVGGIGYEQYF
size: .; V: TRBV30; J: TRBJ1-2; D: TRBD1; DNA: TGTGCCTGGAAGTATTCGACAGGGGGCGCTGGCTACACCTTC; CDR3: CAWKYSTGGAGYTF
size: .; V: TRBV6-5; J: TRBJ1-2; D: .; DNA: TGTGCCAGCAGTTACTCACCTGATCTGCGGGGCTACACCTTC; CDR3: CASSYSPDLRGYTF
size: .; V: TRBV28; J: TRBJ2-7; D: TRBD2; DNA: TGTGCCACATCCAGGGGTAGCGGGGGACCCTTCACCTCCTACGAGCAGTACTTC; CDR3: CATSRGSGGPFTSYEQYF